In its sample, the clone carrying this T cell receptor beta chain was seen a few times. No antigen is known for it. Here immunoSEQ multiplex PCR was the method, and the copy in TCRdb shows in-frame clones only, minus some. The sample has over 120,000 clones, around 90% seen once. This sample stems from a study of graft-versus-host responses after intestinal transplantation. Across the study: Recipients across the board were started on anti-thymocyte globulin induction, then kept on tacrolimus and steroids for approximately three years. Regarding the study as a whole: There were GvH clones found in recipient marrow, and some of them appeared first in ileum or blood. High graft-versus-host to host-versus-graft clonal ratios were found in allografts of patients who had graft-donor T cell macrochimerism.

The CDR3 sequence is 12 residues long. Germline CDR1 is ENHRY and CDR2 is SYGVKD. V lost 4 bases to trimming and J lost 4 bases, with 8 bases between them. The sequence derives from a human donor who received an intestinal transplant. Sequenced here: unstimulated CD4+ T cells sorted from spleen or lymph node cells, sampled before intestinal transplant. The chain has TRBV10-3 and TRBJ2-7; no definite D call. Here the CDR3 reads CAISATIYEQYF. CDR3 DNA: TGTGCCATCAGTGCGACCATTTACGAGCAGTACTTC.